This TCR beta chain is drawn from a study of cytomegalovirus exposure and HLA in healthy donors. Study-level results: The analysis excluded some indistinguishable V segments, including TRBV6-2 and TRBV6-3. Relative to equally common others, HLA-associated TCR beta chains showed greater clonal expansion in a later analysis.

Concerning this clone itself: What it recognizes is unknown.

Primers: 60 Vbeta forward and 13 Jbeta reverse. Using immunoSEQ multiplex PCR, the repertoire was profiled, and TCRdb retains in-frame clones only, with some absent. The data show about 97,000 clones, roughly four fifths seen once. Germline CDR1 and CDR2: SGHNT and YYREEE (reference sequence). J lost 3 bases, V lost 4 bases, and 9 bases had no gene match. The CDR3 length is 17 residues. The TCR was taken from a male donor in good health and CMV-seropositive. The source material was PBMCs. The chain joins TRBV5-4 to TRBJ2-1, with 11 bases aligning to TRBD2. In DNA form, the CDR3 reads TGTGCCAGCAGCGACCCTAGCGGGAGGACCCACTACAATGAGCAGTTCTTC. This encodes CASSDPSGRTHYNEQFF. The whole variable domain, filled in from reference TRBV5-4 and TRBJ2-1, reads ETGVTQSPTHLIKTRGQQVTLRCSSQSGHNTVSWYQQALGQGPQFIFQYYREEENGRGNFPPRFSGLQFPNYSSELNVNALELDDSALYLCASSDPSGRTHYNEQFFGPGTRLTVL.